Listed here is a single TCR beta chain. Antigen: not known. This sample is part of a study of cytomegalovirus exposure and HLA in healthy donors. Study at large: A prior analysis found 117 million unique TCR beta sequences from 150 million to 200 million T cells.

Study-level points and caveats: Links to common viral pathogens appeared, in a later analysis, for several of the most significant clusters. In a later analysis, approximately 15,000 TCR beta sequences were associated with HLA alleles at 0.05 false discovery rate. As was reported, the HLA-A and HLA-B alleles of most subjects were accurately predicted from TCR beta sequences.

13 Jbeta primers and 60 Vbeta primers were used for the PCR. Repertoires were generated with immunoSEQ multiplex PCR, while TCRdb's copy carries only in-frame clones and drops some. The table lists 100,000 to 150,000 clones, 65% to 90% of them singletons. The CDR3 has 15 residues. Germline V gene data show CDR1 as LNHDA and CDR2 as SQIVND (reference sequence). This chain links TRBV19 with TRBJ2-5, with a tentative D call TRBD1 (6 bases). The J call could be wrong; TRBJ2-7 is a better fit for the DNA end. The clonotype was recovered from a woman younger than 30 in good health and CMV-seropositive. Sequenced sample: PBMCs. CDR3 residues: CASGATGSAPHEQYF. For the CDR3, the DNA is TGTGCCAGTGGTGCGACAGGCTCAGCGCCCCACGAGCAGTACTTC.